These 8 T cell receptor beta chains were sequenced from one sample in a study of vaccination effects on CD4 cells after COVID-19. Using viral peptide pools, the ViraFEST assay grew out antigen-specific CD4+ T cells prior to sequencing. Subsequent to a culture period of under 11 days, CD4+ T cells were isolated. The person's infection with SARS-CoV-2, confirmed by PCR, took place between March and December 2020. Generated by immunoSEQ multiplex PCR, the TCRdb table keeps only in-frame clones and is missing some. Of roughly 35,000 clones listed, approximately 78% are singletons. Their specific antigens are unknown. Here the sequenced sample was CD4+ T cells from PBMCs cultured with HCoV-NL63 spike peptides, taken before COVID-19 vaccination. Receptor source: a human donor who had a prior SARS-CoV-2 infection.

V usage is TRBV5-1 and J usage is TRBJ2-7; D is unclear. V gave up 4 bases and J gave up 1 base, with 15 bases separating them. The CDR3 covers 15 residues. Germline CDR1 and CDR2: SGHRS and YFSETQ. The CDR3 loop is CASSTRDTLSYEQYF. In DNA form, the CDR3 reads TGCGCCAGCAGCACCAGAGACACCTTATCCTACGAGCAGTACTTC.

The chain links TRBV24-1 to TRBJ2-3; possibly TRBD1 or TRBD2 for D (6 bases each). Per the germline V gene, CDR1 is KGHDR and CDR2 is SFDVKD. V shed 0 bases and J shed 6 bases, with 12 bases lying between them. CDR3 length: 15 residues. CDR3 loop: CATSDLLRGGDTQYF. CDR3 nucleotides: TGTGCCACCAGTGATTTGCTCAGGGGAGGCGATACGCAGTATTTT.

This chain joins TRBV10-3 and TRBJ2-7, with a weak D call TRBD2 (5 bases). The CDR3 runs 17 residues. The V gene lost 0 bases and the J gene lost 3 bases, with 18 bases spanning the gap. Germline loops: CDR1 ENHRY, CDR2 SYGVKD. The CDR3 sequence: CAISESLAPGTYYEQYF. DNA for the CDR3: TGTGCCATCAGTGAGTCGCTAGCCCCGGGAACTTACTACGAGCAGTACTTC.

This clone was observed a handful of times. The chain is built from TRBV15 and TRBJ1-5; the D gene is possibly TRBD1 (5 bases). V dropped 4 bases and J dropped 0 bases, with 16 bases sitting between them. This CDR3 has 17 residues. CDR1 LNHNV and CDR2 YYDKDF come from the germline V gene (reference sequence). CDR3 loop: CATSKGLSKNSNQPQHF. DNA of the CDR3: TGTGCCACCAGCAAGGGACTAAGCAAAAATAGCAATCAGCCCCAGCATTTT.

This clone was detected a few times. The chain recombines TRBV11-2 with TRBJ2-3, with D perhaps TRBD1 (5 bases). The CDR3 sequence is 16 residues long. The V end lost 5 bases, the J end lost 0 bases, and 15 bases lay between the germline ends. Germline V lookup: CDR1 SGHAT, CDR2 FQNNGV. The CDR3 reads CASSMTVGDSTDTQYF. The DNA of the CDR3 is TGTGCCAGCAGCATGACGGTAGGGGATAGCACAGATACGCAGTATTTT.

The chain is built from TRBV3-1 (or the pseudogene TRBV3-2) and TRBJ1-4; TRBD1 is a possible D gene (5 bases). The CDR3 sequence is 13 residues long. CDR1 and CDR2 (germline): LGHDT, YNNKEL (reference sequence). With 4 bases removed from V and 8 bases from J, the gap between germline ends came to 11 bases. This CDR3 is CASSRRGSEKLFF. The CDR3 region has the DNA TGTGCCAGCAGCCGTAGGGGAAGCGAAAAACTGTTTTTT.

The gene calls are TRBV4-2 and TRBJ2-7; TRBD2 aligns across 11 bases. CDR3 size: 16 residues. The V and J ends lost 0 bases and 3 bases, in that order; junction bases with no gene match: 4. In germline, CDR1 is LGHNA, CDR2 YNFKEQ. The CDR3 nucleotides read TGTGCCAGCAGCCAAGAAACCGGGACTAGCGGCTACGAGCAGTACTTC. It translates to CASSQETGTSGYEQYF.

CDR3 sequence reads: CATSAKPGNQPQHF. CDR3 in DNA: TGTGCCACCAGTGCAAAGCCGGGGAATCAGCCCCAGCATTTT. The chain carries TRBV24-1 and TRBJ1-5; no reliable D call. Trimming cost V 5 bases and J 4 bases, with 11 bases left between them. There are 14 residues in the CDR3. Germline CDR1 reads KGHDR; CDR2 reads SFDVKD.